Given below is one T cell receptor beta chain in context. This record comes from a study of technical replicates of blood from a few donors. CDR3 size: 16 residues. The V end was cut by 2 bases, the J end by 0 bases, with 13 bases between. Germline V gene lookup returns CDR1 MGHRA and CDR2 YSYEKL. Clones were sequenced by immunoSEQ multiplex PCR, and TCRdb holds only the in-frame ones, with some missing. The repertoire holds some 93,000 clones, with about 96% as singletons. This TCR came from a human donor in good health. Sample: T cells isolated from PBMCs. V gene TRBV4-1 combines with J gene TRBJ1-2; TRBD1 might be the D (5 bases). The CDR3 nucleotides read TGCGCCAGCAGCCAACCAGGACACTCTCCTAACTATGGCTACACCTTC. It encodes CASSQPGHSPNYGYTF.